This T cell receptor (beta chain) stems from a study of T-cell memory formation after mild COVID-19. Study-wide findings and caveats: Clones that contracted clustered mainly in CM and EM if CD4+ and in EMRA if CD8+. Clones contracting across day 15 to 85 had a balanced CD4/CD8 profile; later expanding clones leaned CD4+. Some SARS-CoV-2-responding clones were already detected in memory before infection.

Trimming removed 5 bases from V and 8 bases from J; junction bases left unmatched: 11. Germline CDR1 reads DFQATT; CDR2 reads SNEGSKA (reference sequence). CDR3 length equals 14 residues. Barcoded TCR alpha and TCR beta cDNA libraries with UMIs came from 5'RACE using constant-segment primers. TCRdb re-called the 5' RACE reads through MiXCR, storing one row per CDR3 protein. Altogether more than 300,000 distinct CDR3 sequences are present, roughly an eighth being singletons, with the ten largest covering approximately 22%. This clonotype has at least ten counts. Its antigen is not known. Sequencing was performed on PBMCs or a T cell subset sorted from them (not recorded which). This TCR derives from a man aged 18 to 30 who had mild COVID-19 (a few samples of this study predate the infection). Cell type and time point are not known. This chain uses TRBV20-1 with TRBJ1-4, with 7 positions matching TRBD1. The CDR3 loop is CSARDRVRGEKLFF. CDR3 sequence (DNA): TGCAGTGCTCGTGACAGGGTTAGAGGGGAAAAACTGTTTTTT.